This TCR beta chain was identified in a study of shared clonotypes between healthy human individuals. Whole-study context: Donors had three CD4 naive, three CD4 memory, two CD8 naive and one CD8 memory plate apiece. Study-level findings and limits: Sharing across four donors was highest in naive CD4 (roughly 5%) and lowest in memory CD8 (around 0.4%). Naive subsets typically showed greater estimated richness than memory subsets.

Here immunoSEQ multiplex PCR was the method, and the copy in TCRdb shows in-frame clones only, minus some. This repertoire shows approximately 1.4 million clones, 95% to 99% found once; its top ten account for 0.4% to 0.55%. A word on this clone: The antigen remains undetermined.

This sequence was found in a man aged 25-45 years in good health. Sequencing was performed on naive CD4+ T cells sorted from blood. The subset was: CD45RA+ positively selected.

The CDR3 DNA sequence: TGTGCCAGCAGCTCACTCCTCGGAAGGGGAAACGAGCAGTACTTC. It specifies CASSSLLGRGNEQYF. The rearrangement joins TRBV11-2 to TRBJ2-7; weak D call: TRBD1 (5 bases). Looked up from germline, CDR1 is SGHAT and CDR2 is FQNNGV. V lost 4 bases and J 5 bases, leaving 18 bases between the germline ends. The CDR3 has 15 amino acids.